Below are 21 T cell receptor beta chains sequenced from a single sample in a study of blood T cell repertoires in COVID-19. TCRdb keeps only in-frame clones here, not all; method: immunoSEQ multiplex PCR. Here the sample spans 170,000 or so clones, 89% being singletons. The sequencing input was peripheral blood. The receptors originated from a man between 18 and 29 years old who had recovered from COVID-19.

The chain carries TRBV13 and TRBJ2-7; 11 bases agree with TRBD2. V gave up 5 bases and J gave up 0 bases; unmatched junction bases: 3. The CDR3 spans 15 residues. CDR1 is PRHDT and CDR2 is FYEKMQ in the germline V gene (reference sequence). CDR3 in amino acids: CASSLGLADSYEQYF. The CDR3 DNA sequence: TGTGCCAGCAGCCTGGGACTAGCGGACTCCTACGAGCAGTACTTC.

The V and J genes are TRBV5-6 and TRBJ2-7, with 8 bases identical to TRBD1. Germline V gene lookup returns CDR1 SGHDT and CDR2 YYEEEE. The CDR3 totals 12 residues. J was trimmed by 9 bases and V by 3 bases; bases with no gene match: 5. The CDR3 DNA reads as TGTGCCAGCAGCTCGAGAGGACAGGGGCAGTACTTC. Protein sequence: CASSSRGQGQYF. Drawing the rest from reference TRBV5-6 and TRBJ2-7, the complete variable domain is DAGVTQSPTHLIKTRGQQVTLRCSPKSGHDTVSWYQQALGQGPQFIFQYYEEEERQRGNFPDRFSGHQFPNYSSELNVNALLLGDSALYLCASSSRGQGQYFGPGTRLTVT.

The V call is TRBV5-1, the J call TRBJ1-6; D not resolved. Germline V gives CDR1 SGHRS, CDR2 YFSETQ. The CDR3 contains 13 residues. Trimming took off 0 bases at V and 7 bases at J, with 5 bases between the two ends. CDR3: CASSLAENSPLHF. The CDR3 nucleotides read TGCGCCAGCAGCTTGGCCGAGAATTCACCCCTCCACTTT.

The rearrangement joins TRBV11-2 to TRBJ2-2, with D tentatively TRBD2 (5 bases). V was shortened by 1 base and J by 4 bases, with 10 bases between the two germline ends. CDR3 length: 15 amino acids. From germline, CDR1 is SGHAT and CDR2 FQNNGV. The CDR3 DNA reads TGTGCCAGCAGCTTAGTAGGGAGCCCCACCGGGGAGCTGTTTTTT. Its translation: CASSLVGSPTGELFF.

This chain joins TRBV5-1 and TRBJ2-5, with TRBD2 matching 13 bases. V shed 0 bases and J 2 bases; nucleotides not matched to a gene: 16. In germline, CDR1 is SGHRS, CDR2 YFSETQ. The CDR3 runs 21 residues. This chain's CDR3 is CASSLDGGLAGASPRQETQYF. The CDR3 DNA follows: TGCGCCAGCAGCTTGGACGGCGGACTAGCGGGAGCCTCACCTCGACAAGAGACCCAGTACTTC.

The CDR3: CASSEAQSSTYEQYF. The CDR3 DNA reads TGTGCCAGCAGTGAAGCGCAAAGCTCTACCTACGAGCAGTACTTC. V and J are TRBV6-1 and TRBJ2-7; no definite D call. The CDR3 is 15 residues long. Per the germline V gene, CDR1 is MNHNS and CDR2 is SASEGT. The V end lost 0 bases, the J end lost 2 bases, and 11 bases lay between the germline ends.

The chain employs TRBV4-3 and TRBJ2-2; 14 positions agree with TRBD2. The CDR3 consists of 19 residues. Germline lookup yields CDR1 LGHNA and CDR2 YSLEER. V was clipped by 3 bases and J by 5 bases; unmatched bases: 11. DNA for the CDR3: TGCGCCAGCAGCCATCTCACTCGACTAGCGGGAGGGAGGACCGGGGAGCTGTTTTTT. This sequence encodes CASSHLTRLAGGRTGELFF.

This sequence joins TRBV5-1 and TRBJ2-1; TRBD1 matches at 7 bases. With V trimmed by 0 bases and J by 6 bases, 9 bases remained unmatched. This CDR3 is built from 16 residues. Germline-derived CDR1 and CDR2 are SGHRS and YFSETQ. The DNA of the CDR3 is TGCGCCAGCAGCTTGGCCAGGGGGATGGTTGGCAATGAGCAGTTCTTC. Protein: CASSLARGMVGNEQFF.

The chain uses TRBV5-4 and TRBJ2-6; D remains ambiguous. Germline loops: CDR1 SGHNT, CDR2 YYREEE (reference sequence). The ends were cut back, 3 bases at V and 0 bases at J, with 4 bases in the middle. The CDR3 has 14 residues. Here the CDR3 reads CASSSRSGANVLTF. The CDR3 DNA follows: TGTGCCAGCAGCTCCCGCTCTGGGGCCAACGTCCTGACTTTC.

The genes are TRBV28 and TRBJ1-2; 7 bases agree with TRBD1. V lost 7 bases to trimming and J lost 8 bases; unmatched junction nucleotides: 7. The CDR3 consists of 12 residues. Germline V lookup: CDR1 MDHEN, CDR2 SYDVKM. Here the CDR3 reads CASTGGMGGYTF. The CDR3 DNA reads as TGTGCCAGCACAGGGGGAATGGGAGGCTACACCTTC.

The gene calls are TRBV28 and TRBJ1-2; a weak D match, TRBD1 (6 bases). V was cut by 6 bases and J by 3 bases, with 17 bases left in between. The germline V gene has CDR1 MDHEN and CDR2 SYDVKM. This CDR3 spans 15 amino acids. CDR3 in DNA: TGTGCCAGCAGCTGGGGGCAGGGACGCTACTATGGCTACACCTTC. As protein: CASSWGQGRYYGYTF.

CDR3 in DNA: TGCGCCAGCAGCCAATCCGGGGGGTTGTACACCGGGGAGCTGTTTTTT. Translating gives CASSQSGGLYTGELFF. This chain uses TRBV4-1 with TRBJ2-2, with 7 bases fitting TRBD2. The trim removed 2 bases at V and 3 bases at J, leaving 6 bases unmatched. From germline, CDR1 is MGHRA and CDR2 YSYEKL. CDR3 length: 16 amino acids.

The rearrangement uses TRBV24-1 and TRBJ2-1, with TRBD1 identical over 7 bases. Germline lookup yields CDR1 KGHDR and CDR2 SFDVKD. The junction had 7 bases not matched to a gene; V was cut back by 4 bases and J by 5 bases. The CDR3 consists of 15 residues. Here the CDR3 DNA reads TGTGCCACCAGTGAGCCGACAGGGAACAACAATGAGCAGTTCTTC. Translating it yields CATSEPTGNNNEQFF.

This chain connects TRBV7-2 to TRBJ1-6, with 7 bases identical to TRBD1. The CDR3 sequence is 18 residues long. V gave up 4 bases and J gave up 6 bases; unmatched junction bases: 15. Germline V gives CDR1 SGHTA, CDR2 FQGNSA. The CDR3 DNA reads TGTGCCAGCAGCTCTAAGACAGGGATTGGGGCTAGTAATTCACCCCTCCACTTT. Residues: CASSSKTGIGASNSPLHF.

The V call is TRBV28, the J call TRBJ2-1; D gene ambiguous. CDR1 and CDR2 from the germline V gene are MDHEN and SYDVKM. The CDR3 sequence is 12 residues long. Trimming left V 5 bases short and J 7 bases short, with 9 bases between. CDR3 loop: CASSPKLNEQFF. The DNA of the CDR3 is TGTGCCAGCAGTCCAAAGCTAAATGAGCAGTTCTTC.

The chain is built from TRBV9 and TRBJ1-3; D not resolved. Germline V CDR1 and CDR2: SGDLS, YYNGEE. The V end lost 0 bases, the J end lost 0 bases, and 7 bases lay between the germline ends. The length of the CDR3 is 15 residues. CDR3 in DNA: TGTGCCAGCAGCGTAGGCTTTAGCTCTGGAAACACCATATATTTT. Translation gives CASSVGFSSGNTIYF.

V and J are TRBV28 and TRBJ1-6; maybe TRBD1 (5 bases). The germline V gene encodes CDR1 MDHEN and CDR2 SYDVKM. The CDR3 runs to 13 residues. V dropped 7 bases and J dropped 19 bases, with 23 bases sitting between them. The CDR3 spells CASTNPVGEVGHF. The CDR3, as DNA: TGTGCCAGCACCAACCCTGTAGGGGAGGTAGGGCACTTT.

The chain couples TRBV19 to TRBJ2-1, with D hard to call. Germline CDR1 reads LNHDA; CDR2 reads SQIVND (reference sequence). The CDR3 has 11 residues. V was shortened by 11 bases and J by 3 bases, with 8 bases between the two germline ends. CDR3 in amino acids: CAVAVYNEQFF. Here the CDR3 DNA reads TGTGCCGTGGCAGTCTACAATGAGCAGTTCTTC.

This chain's CDR3 is CATSRVTGAGQPQHF. The CDR3 nucleotides read TGTGCCACCAGCAGAGTGACAGGGGCAGGCCAGCCCCAGCATTTT. The gene calls are TRBV15 and TRBJ1-5; 8 bases are shared with TRBD1. V gave up 1 base and J gave up 7 bases; unmatched junction bases: 6. Germline assignment: CDR1 LNHNV and CDR2 YYDKDF (reference sequence). The CDR3 contains 15 residues. Combining the CDR3 with reference TRBV15 and TRBJ1-5 gives the whole variable domain DAMVIQNPRYQVTQFGKPVTLSCSQTLNHNVMYWYQQKSSQAPKLLFHYYDKDFNNEADTPDNFQSRRPNTSFCFLDIRSPGLGDTAMYLCATSRVTGAGQPQHFGDGTRLSIL.

V and J are TRBV18 and TRBJ2-2; no definite D call. This CDR3 spans 16 amino acids. Looked up from germline, CDR1 is KGHSH and CDR2 is LQKENI. The ends were cut back, 2 bases at V and 0 bases at J, with 10 bases in the middle. DNA of the CDR3: TGTGCCAGCTCACCAGGGCAGTACGCGAACACCGGGGAGCTGTTTTTT. Amino acid sequence: CASSPGQYANTGELFF. Full variable domain (remainder filled in from reference TRBV18 and TRBJ2-2): NAGVMQNPRHLVRRRGQEARLRCSPMKGHSHVYWYRQLPEEGLKFMVYLQKENIIDESGMPKERFSAEFPKEGPSILRIQQVVRGDSAAYFCASSPGQYANTGELFFGEGSRLTVL.

This clone was observed a handful of times. The junction does not match germline at one end; this may be a read error. This CDR3 is also generated by other DNA sequences in the sample. The chain is built from TRBV7-7 and TRBJ2-7; 8 bases align to TRBD2. Germline V gene data show CDR1 as SSHAT and CDR2 as FNYEAQ (reference sequence). The CDR3 runs to 14 residues. For the CDR3, the DNA is TGTGCTAGCAGCTTAGCGGGAAGGGGCTACGAGCAGTACTTC. Translation: CASSLAGRGYEQYF.